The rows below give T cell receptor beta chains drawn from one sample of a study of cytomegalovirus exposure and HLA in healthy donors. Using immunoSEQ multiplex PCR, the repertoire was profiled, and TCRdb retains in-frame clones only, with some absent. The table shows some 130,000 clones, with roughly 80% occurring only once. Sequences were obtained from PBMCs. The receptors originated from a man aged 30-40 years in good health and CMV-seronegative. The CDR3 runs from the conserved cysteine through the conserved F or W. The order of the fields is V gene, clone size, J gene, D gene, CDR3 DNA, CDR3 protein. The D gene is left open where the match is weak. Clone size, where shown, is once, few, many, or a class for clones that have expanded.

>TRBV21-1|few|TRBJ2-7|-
TGTGCCAGCAGCAAAGTGACGGGGGAACTCTACGAGCAGTACTTC
CASSKVTGELYEQYF
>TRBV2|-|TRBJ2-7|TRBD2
TGTGCCAGCAGTGGAGTCTTTTGGACTAGCGGGGATTCCTACGAGCAGTACTTC
CASSGVFWTSGDSYEQYF
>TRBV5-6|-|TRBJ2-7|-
TGTGCCAGCAGCTTGGTGGCGGCTGTCTACGAGCAGTACTTC
CASSLVAAVYEQYF
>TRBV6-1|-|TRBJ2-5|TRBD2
TGTGCCAGTGGGTCTATGACTAGCTGGCAGACCCAGTACTTC
CASGSMTSWQTQYF
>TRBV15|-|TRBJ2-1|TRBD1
TGTGCCACCAGCGGACAGGATATGAGCTCCTACAATGAGCAGTTCTTC
CATSGQDMSSYNEQFF
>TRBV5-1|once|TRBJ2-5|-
TGCGCCAGCAGCTTGGATCCGGGTGAGGAGACCCAGTACTTC
CASSLDPGEETQYF
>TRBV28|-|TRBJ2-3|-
TGTGCCAGCAGTTTCGACGGACGGAGGGGAGTCACAGATACGCAGTATTTT
CASSFDGRRGVTDTQYF
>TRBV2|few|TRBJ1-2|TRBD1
TGTGCCAGCAGTCAAGACAGGGGAGCTGGCTACACCTTC
CASSQDRGAGYTF
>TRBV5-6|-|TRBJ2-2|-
TGTGCCAGCAGCTTTGGTCTAGGTAAAGCCGGGGAGCTGTTTTTT
CASSFGLGKAGELFF
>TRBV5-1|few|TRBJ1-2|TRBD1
TGCGCCAGCAGCTTGGGGACAGGGGGCAACTATGGCTACACCTTC
CASSLGTGGNYGYTF
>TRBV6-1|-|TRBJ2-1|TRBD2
TGTGCCAGCACCGACGGACTAGTTATGGGCAATGAGCAGTTCTTC
CASTDGLVMGNEQFF
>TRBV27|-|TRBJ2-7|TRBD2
TGTGCCAGCACTCCAAAACCGGGACTAGGGGGGTCCTACGAGCAGTACTTC
CASTPKPGLGGSYEQYF
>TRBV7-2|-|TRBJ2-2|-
TGTGCCAGCAGCCCTGTGGGCAGTAACACCGGGGAGCTGTTTTTT
CASSPVGSNTGELFF
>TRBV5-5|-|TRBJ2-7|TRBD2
TGTGCCAGCAGCTTGGACGGTAGCGGGGCCTCAAGGGGTCAGCAGTACTTC
CASSLDGSGASRGQQYF
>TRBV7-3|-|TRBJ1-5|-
TGTGCCAGCAGCTTAGGGACTGCAATTAGGAATCAGCCCCAGCATTTT
CASSLGTAIRNQPQHF
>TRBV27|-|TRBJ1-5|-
TGTGCCAGCAGCTCAGGACGAGGGCTTAGGGAGCCCCAGCATTTT
CASSSGRGLREPQHF
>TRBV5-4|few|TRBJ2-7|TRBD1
TGTGCCAGCAGCCGCGGACAGGGGGTGGACTACGAGCAGTACTTC
CASSRGQGVDYEQYF
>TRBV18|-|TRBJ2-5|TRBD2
TGTGCCAGCTCCGCCCAGCGGGAGCGGAGGGAGACCCAGTACTTC
CASSAQRERRETQYF
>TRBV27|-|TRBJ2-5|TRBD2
TGTGCCAGCAGTTTAAGGCCCCCGGGACTAGCGGCCCAAGAGACCCAGTACTTC
CASSLRPPGLAAQETQYF
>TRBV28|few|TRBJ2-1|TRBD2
TGTGCCAGCAGTTGGGCAGCGGGAGGGTACAATGAGCAGTTCTTC
CASSWAAGGYNEQFF
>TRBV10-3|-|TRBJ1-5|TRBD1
TGTGCCATCAGCCGGACAGGAGATAATCAGCCCCAGCATTTT
CAISRTGDNQPQHF
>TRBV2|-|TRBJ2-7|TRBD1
TGTGCCAGCAGGTTCGGGACAGGGGCGTATGAGCAGTACTTC
CASRFGTGAYEQYF
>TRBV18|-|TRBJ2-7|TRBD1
TGTGCCAGCTCAACAATAATGACAGGGTCCTCCTACGAGCAGTACTTC
CASSTIMTGSSYEQYF
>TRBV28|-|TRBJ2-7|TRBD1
TGTGCCAGCACGACAGGGGGCTACGAGCAGTACTTC
CASTTGGYEQYF
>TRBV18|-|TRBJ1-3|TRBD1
TGTGCCAGCTCACCACCCACAGACAGGGCAACTGGAAACACCATATATTTT
CASSPPTDRATGNTIYF
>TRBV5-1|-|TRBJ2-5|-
TGCGCCAGCAGCTTGGGCATTCTGACCAGCGGTTACTATGAGACCCAGTACTTC
CASSLGILTSGYYETQYF
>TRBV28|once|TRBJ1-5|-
TGTGCCAGCAGGGCCCCCAGCAATCAGCCCCAGCATTTT
CASRAPSNQPQHF
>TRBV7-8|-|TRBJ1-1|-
TGTGCCAGCAGCGGAGGGGTACAGCCCATGAACACTGAAGCTTTCTTT
CASSGGVQPMNTEAFF
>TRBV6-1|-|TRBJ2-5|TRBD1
TGTGCCAGCAGTGCCCAGGGGGCTGGAGAGACCCAGTACTTC
CASSAQGAGETQYF
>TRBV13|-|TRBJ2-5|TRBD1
TGTGCCAGCAGCCCACTAGACAGGGGCTCTCCTCGGAGCCAGTACTTC
CASSPLDRGSPRSQYF
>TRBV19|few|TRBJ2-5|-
TGTGCCAGTAGTATCGGAGGGGAGACCCAGTACTTC
CASSIGGETQYF
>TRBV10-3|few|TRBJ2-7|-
TGTGCCATCAGTGTGGGGGCAATCTACGAGCAGTACTTC
CAISVGAIYEQYF
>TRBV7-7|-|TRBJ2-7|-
TGTGCTAGCGCCCTGGGACATACCTACGAGCAGTACTTC
CASALGHTYEQYF
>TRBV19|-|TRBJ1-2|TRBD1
TGTGCCAGTAACCACCCAGGGGACAGGGAGAAGAAGGGCTACACCTTC
CASNHPGDREKKGYTF
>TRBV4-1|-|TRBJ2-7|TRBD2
TGCGCCAGCAGCCAAGGGCGACTAGCGCAAAACCCCCACGAGCAGTACTTC
CASSQGRLAQNPHEQYF